One sample yielded the 19 T cell receptor beta chains listed below, sequenced in a study of blood T cell repertoires in COVID-19. Clones were sequenced by immunoSEQ multiplex PCR, and TCRdb holds only the in-frame ones, with some missing. The data show 130,000 to 150,000 clones, about four fifths seen once. The material sequenced was peripheral blood. These receptors were taken from an elderly woman with acute or convalescent COVID-19.

The chain joins TRBV11-2 to TRBJ1-3; TRBD1 agrees at 10 bases. The V segment lost 5 bases and the J segment 8 bases; nucleotides outside the gene matches: 9. The CDR3 consists of 15 residues. Germline CDR1 SGHAT, CDR2 FQNNGV. The CDR3 sequence: CASSRRDRGSDTIYF. As DNA, the CDR3 is TGTGCCAGCAGCCGACGGGACAGGGGATCCGACACCATATATTTT.

The rearrangement links TRBV7-2 to TRBJ1-5; weak D call: TRBD1 (5 bases). Germline assignment: CDR1 SGHTA and CDR2 FQGNSA. V lost 0 bases, J lost 2 bases, and 5 bases lay in between. The CDR3 sequence is 14 residues long. For the CDR3, the DNA is TGTGCCAGCAGCTTAGCCAGGGGCAATCAGCCCCAGCATTTT. Protein product: CASSLARGNQPQHF.

The V call is TRBV24-1, the J call TRBJ1-3; D uncertain. Trimming took 2 bases from V and 3 from J, leaving 4 bases between them. The CDR3 consists of 13 residues. In germline, CDR1 is KGHDR, CDR2 SFDVKD. The CDR3 bases are TGTGCCACCAGTGATTCCAGTGGAAACACCATATATTTT. Amino acid sequence: CATSDSSGNTIYF.

The rearrangement links TRBV9 to TRBJ1-4, with D tentatively TRBD1 (6 bases). CDR3 length equals 15 residues. Trimming pared 3 bases from V and 3 bases from J, leaving 12 bases between. Germline V lookup: CDR1 SGDLS, CDR2 YYNGEE. The CDR3 reads CASSATGQPNEKLFF. DNA for the CDR3: TGTGCCAGCAGCGCCACAGGACAGCCTAATGAAAAACTGTTTTTT.

The J gene is TRBJ1-1, the V gene TRBV7-6, with TRBD1 matching over 7 bases. The germline CDR1 and CDR2 sequences are SGHVS and FNYEAQ. The CDR3 extends over 16 amino acids. Germline trimming cut 1 base from V and 4 bases from J; bases unmatched to any gene: 9. The CDR3, as DNA: TGTGCCAGCAGCTTAGGTCTCTCGACAGGGCCCACTGAAGCTTTCTTT. This codes for CASSLGLSTGPTEAFF. Full variable domain (missing parts from reference TRBV7-6 and TRBJ1-1): GAGVSQSPRYKVTKRGQDVALRCDPISGHVSLYWYRQALGQGPEFLTYFNYEAQQDKSGLPNDRFSAERPEGSISTLTIQRTEQRDSAMYRCASSLGLSTGPTEAFFGQGTRLTVV.

This rearrangement joins TRBV7-9 to TRBJ1-4; the match to TRBD1 covers 7 bases. V shed 5 bases and J 2 bases; nucleotides not matched to a gene: 11. This CDR3 is 17 amino acids long. Per the germline V gene, CDR1 is SEHNR and CDR2 is FQNEAQ (reference sequence). The CDR3, as DNA: TGTGCCAGCAGCCCGGGACAGAGCTTAGAGACTAATGAAAAACTGTTTTTT. Amino acid sequence: CASSPGQSLETNEKLFF.

This clone occurred a few times. The chain combines TRBV14 with TRBJ2-1, with a tentative D call TRBD1 (6 bases). Trimming stripped 1 base from V and 9 bases from J, with 7 bases between. CDR3 length equals 12 residues. Per germline, CDR1 SGHDN and CDR2 FVKESK. CDR3 sequence reads: CASSQARGEQFF. CDR3 sequence (DNA): TGTGCCAGCAGCCAAGCCAGGGGTGAGCAGTTCTTC.

V usage is TRBV3-1 (or the pseudogene TRBV3-2) and J usage is TRBJ1-2; 7 nucleotides agree with TRBD1. This CDR3 region has 14 residues. With 4 bases clipped from V and 4 bases from J, the junction kept 6 bases outside the gene matches. The V gene's germline CDR1 is LGHDT and CDR2 YNNKEL (reference sequence). The CDR3 DNA is TGTGCCAGCAGCCTACAGGGGTTTAGCTATGGCTACACCTTC. Its protein product is CASSLQGFSYGYTF.

With regard to this clone: Other DNA sequences from this sample encode an identical CDR3 as well. The V and J genes are TRBV19 and TRBJ1-5, with 8 bases aligning to TRBD1. V lost 5 bases to trimming and J lost 1 base; unmatched junction nucleotides: 7. CDR1 is LNHDA and CDR2 is SQIVND in the germline V gene (reference sequence). This CDR3 contains 16 residues. CDR3 DNA sequence: TGTGCCAGTAGTCGCCAGGGGGCCGAAAGCAATCAGCCCCAGCATTTT. As protein: CASSRQGAESNQPQHF.

The chain combines TRBV24-1 with TRBJ2-1; a weak D match, TRBD2 (5 bases). Per the germline V gene, CDR1 is KGHDR and CDR2 is SFDVKD. The germline V and J ends were trimmed by 5 bases and 7 bases, with 14 bases remaining between them. The CDR3 length is 14 residues. The CDR3 DNA reads as TGTGCCACCAGTGCGGGTCCGGGAAGGAATGAGCAGTTCTTC. This translates into CATSAGPGRNEQFF.

This chain uses TRBV6-5 with TRBJ1-1, with a tentative D call TRBD1 (5 bases). Trimming took 3 bases from V and 2 from J, leaving 13 bases between them. The CDR3 is 15 residues long. Germline CDR1 reads MNHEY; CDR2 reads SVGAGI. The CDR3 DNA reads as TGTGCCAGCAGTTATCGGGGGACGGGAAACACTGAAGCTTTCTTT. The encoded protein is CASSYRGTGNTEAFF.

This chain uses TRBV7-6 with TRBJ2-5; 13 nucleotides match TRBD2. Germline V gene data show CDR1 as SGHVS and CDR2 as FNYEAQ. J lost 4 bases, V lost 8 bases, and 7 bases had no gene match. CDR3 length: 15 amino acids. The CDR3 region has the DNA TGTGCCAGCGGACGACTAGCGGGGGGAGGAGAGACCCAGTACTTC. This codes for CASGRLAGGGETQYF. Drawing the rest from reference TRBV7-6 and TRBJ2-5, the complete variable domain is GAGVSQSPRYKVTKRGQDVALRCDPISGHVSLYWYRQALGQGPEFLTYFNYEAQQDKSGLPNDRFSAERPEGSISTLTIQRTEQRDSAMYRCASGRLAGGGETQYFGPGTRLLVL.

In regard to this clone: Other DNA sequences in this sample translate to the same CDR3. The V call is TRBV7-2, the J call TRBJ1-5; TRBD1 might be the D (6 bases). The CDR3 is 14 amino acids. V dropped 5 bases and J dropped 2 bases, with 10 bases sitting between them. Germline CDR1 and CDR2: SGHTA and FQGNSA. CDR3 DNA: TGTGCCAGCAGCCTACGACAGGGCAATCAGCCCCAGCATTTT. The encoded protein is CASSLRQGNQPQHF. Drawing the rest from reference TRBV7-2 and TRBJ1-5, the complete variable domain is GAGVSQSPSNKVTEKGKDVELRCDPISGHTALYWYRQSLGQGLEFLIYFQGNSAPDKSGLPSDRFSAERTGGSVSTLTIQRTQQEDSAVYLCASSLRQGNQPQHFGDGTRLSIL.

The chain has TRBV27 and TRBJ1-2, with 8 bases matching TRBD1. CDR1 is MNHEY and CDR2 is SMNVEV in the germline V gene (reference sequence). The CDR3 is 16 amino acids. Trimming removed 6 bases from V and 6 bases from J; junction bases left unmatched: 15. The CDR3: CASRPHTGQGWNGYTF. In nucleotides, the CDR3 is TGTGCCAGCAGACCACACACCGGACAGGGTTGGAATGGCTACACCTTC.

The CDR3 here is CASSQTSGGHTGELFF. In nucleotides, the CDR3 is TGCGCCAGCAGCCAGACTAGCGGGGGGCACACCGGGGAGCTGTTTTTT. V gene TRBV5-1 combines with J gene TRBJ2-2; 13 nucleotides align to TRBD2. The germline V gene encodes CDR1 SGHRS and CDR2 YFSETQ. V gave up 4 bases and J gave up 3 bases; unmatched junction bases: 3. The CDR3 extends over 16 amino acids. Full variable domain (remainder filled in from reference TRBV5-1 and TRBJ2-2): KAGVTQTPRYLIKTRGQQVTLSCSPISGHRSVSWYQQTPGQGLQFLFEYFSETQRNKGNFPGRFSGRQFSNSRSEMNVSTLELGDSALYLCASSQTSGGHTGELFFGEGSRLTVL.

This clone is a singleton in its sample. The chain couples TRBV6-2 or TRBV6-3 to TRBJ1-6; TRBD1 agrees at 7 bases. CDR3 length: 14 amino acids. V lost 6 bases and J lost 1; bases outside the gene matches: 0. The germline V gene encodes CDR1 MNHEY and CDR2 SVGEGT. The CDR3 sequence: CASSRGSYNSPLHF. The CDR3, as DNA: TGTGCCAGCAGCAGGGGGTCCTATAATTCACCCCTCCACTTT.

The chain has TRBV12-3 or TRBV12-4 and TRBJ1-1; 7 nucleotides line up with TRBD1. CDR3 length: 12 amino acids. The CDR3, as DNA: TGTGGATCTAGACAGGGACCCACTGAAGCTTTCTTT. This encodes CGSRQGPTEAFF.

This chain links TRBV28 with TRBJ1-1; D gene unclear. Germline-derived CDR1 and CDR2 are MDHEN and SYDVKM. Deletions cut 6 bases from V and 1 base from J, with 9 bases between. The CDR3 sequence is 13 residues long. The CDR3 region has the DNA TGTGCCAGCAGGCGAGTCCCGAACACTGAAGCTTTCTTT. Residues: CASRRVPNTEAFF.

J is TRBJ1-1 and V is TRBV6-5; no firm D call. Germline assignment: CDR1 MNHEY and CDR2 SVGAGI. The CDR3 covers 13 residues. Trimming removed 10 bases from V and 2 bases from J, with 14 bases in between. The CDR3, as DNA: TGTGCCACCCACTGGAGGGTTAACACTGAAGCTTTCTTT. This gives the protein CATHWRVNTEAFF.